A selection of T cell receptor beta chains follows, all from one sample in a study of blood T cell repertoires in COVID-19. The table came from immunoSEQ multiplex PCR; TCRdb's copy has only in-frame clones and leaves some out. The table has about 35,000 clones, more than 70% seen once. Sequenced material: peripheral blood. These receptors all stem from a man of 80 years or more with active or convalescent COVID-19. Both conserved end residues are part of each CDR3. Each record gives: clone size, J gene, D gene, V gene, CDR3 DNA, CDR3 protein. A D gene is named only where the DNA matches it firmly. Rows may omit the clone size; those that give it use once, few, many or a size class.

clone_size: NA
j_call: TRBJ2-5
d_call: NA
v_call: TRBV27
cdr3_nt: TGTGCCAGCAGTCCGACTCCAATCGACAGTATCCAAGAGACCCAGTACTTC
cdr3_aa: CASSPTPIDSIQETQYF

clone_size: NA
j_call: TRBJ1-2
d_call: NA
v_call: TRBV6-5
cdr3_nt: TGTGCCAGCACCCTCCACATGGAAGGGGGATATGGCTACACCTTC
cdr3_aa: CASTLHMEGGYGYTF

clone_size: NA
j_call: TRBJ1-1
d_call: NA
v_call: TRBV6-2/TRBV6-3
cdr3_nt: TGTGCCAGCAGTTACTCGTGGGCAAGGAACACTGAAGCTTTCTTT
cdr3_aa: CASSYSWARNTEAFF

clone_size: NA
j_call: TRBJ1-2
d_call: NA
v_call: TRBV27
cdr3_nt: TGTGCCAGCAGTCAAGTGGGAGGTTATGGCTACACCTTC
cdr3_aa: CASSQVGGYGYTF

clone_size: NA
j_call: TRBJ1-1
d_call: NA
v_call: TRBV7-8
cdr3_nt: TGTGCCAGCAGCTTAGTCAGGGGAACTGAAGCTTTCTTT
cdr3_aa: CASSLVRGTEAFF

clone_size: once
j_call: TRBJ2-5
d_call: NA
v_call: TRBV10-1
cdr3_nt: TGCGCCAGCAGTGAAACTCAGGGGGGTCAAGAGACCCAGTACTTC
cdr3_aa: CASSETQGGQETQYF

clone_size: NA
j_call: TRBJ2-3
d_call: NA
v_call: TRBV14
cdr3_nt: TGTGCCAGCAGCCCCGCCGGGACACCAGTCACAGATACGCAGTATTTT
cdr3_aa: CASSPAGTPVTDTQYF

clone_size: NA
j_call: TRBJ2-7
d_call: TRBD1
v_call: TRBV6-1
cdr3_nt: TGTGCCAGCAGTGAAACAGGGGTGGGGGACTACGAGCAGTACTTC
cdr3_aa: CASSETGVGDYEQYF

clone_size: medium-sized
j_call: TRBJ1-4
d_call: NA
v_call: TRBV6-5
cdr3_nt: TGTGCCAGCAGTCGGGTCGGAACTAATGAAAAACTGTTTTTT
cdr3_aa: CASSRVGTNEKLFF

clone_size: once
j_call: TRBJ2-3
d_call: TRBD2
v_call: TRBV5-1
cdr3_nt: TGCGCCAGCAGCTTGGGACTAGCGGAAAGCACAGATACGCAGTATTTT
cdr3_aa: CASSLGLAESTDTQYF

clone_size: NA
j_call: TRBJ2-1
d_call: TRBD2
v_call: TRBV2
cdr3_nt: TGTGCCAGCAGTGATGGGGCTAGCGGGAGGTATGAGCAGTTCTTC
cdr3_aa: CASSDGASGRYEQFF

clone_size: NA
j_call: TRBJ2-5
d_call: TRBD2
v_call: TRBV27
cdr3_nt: TGTGCCAGCAGTTTTTCGCTAGCGGGGCTAGAGACCCAGTACTTC
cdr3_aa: CASSFSLAGLETQYF

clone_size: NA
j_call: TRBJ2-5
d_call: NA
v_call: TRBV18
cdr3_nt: TGTGCCAGCTCACGGGGAGTCCAAGAGACCCAGTACTTC
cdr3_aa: CASSRGVQETQYF

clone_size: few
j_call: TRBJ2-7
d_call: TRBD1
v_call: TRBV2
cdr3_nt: TGTGCCAGCACGGGACAGTTGGAAGACGAGCAGTACTTC
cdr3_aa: CASTGQLEDEQYF

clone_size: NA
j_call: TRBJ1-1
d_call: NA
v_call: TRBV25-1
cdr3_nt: TGTGCCAGCAGTGAATCAGGCCCGGGGTACACTGAAGCTTTCTTT
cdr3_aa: CASSESGPGYTEAFF

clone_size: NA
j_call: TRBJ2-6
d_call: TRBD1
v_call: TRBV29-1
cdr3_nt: TGCAGCGTTCAAGGAACCGGGACAGAGACGGGGGGGGCCAACGTCCTGACTTTC
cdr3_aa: CSVQGTGTETGGANVLTF

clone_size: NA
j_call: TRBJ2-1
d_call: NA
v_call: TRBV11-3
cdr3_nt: TGTGCCAGCAGCTTAGTGGGGGCAGGGCCGTTCGACAATGAGCAGTTCTTC
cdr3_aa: CASSLVGAGPFDNEQFF

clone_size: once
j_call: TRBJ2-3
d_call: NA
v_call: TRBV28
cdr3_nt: TGTGCCAGCAGCCCAGCGGTTTATACGCAGTATTTT
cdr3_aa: CASSPAVYTQYF

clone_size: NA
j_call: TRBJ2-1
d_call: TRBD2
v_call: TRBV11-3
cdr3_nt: TGTGCCAGCAGCCCCAGGACTAGCGGGAGGCACTACAATGAGCAGTTCTTC
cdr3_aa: CASSPRTSGRHYNEQFF

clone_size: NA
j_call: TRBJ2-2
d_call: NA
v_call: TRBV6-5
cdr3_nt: TGTGCCAGCAGCTACGATACAGGCACCGGGGAGCTGTTTTTT
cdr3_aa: CASSYDTGTGELFF

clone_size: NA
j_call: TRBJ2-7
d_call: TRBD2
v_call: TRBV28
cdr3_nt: TGTGCCAGCAGTTTATACGGCGGGAGTCTCTACGAGCAGTACTTC
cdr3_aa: CASSLYGGSLYEQYF

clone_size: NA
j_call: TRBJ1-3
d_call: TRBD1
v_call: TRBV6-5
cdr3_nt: TGTGCCAGCAGAAAGACAGGGCTTTTTGGAAACACCATATATTTT
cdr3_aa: CASRKTGLFGNTIYF

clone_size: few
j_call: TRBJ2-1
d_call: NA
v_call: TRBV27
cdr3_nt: TGTGCCAGCGCGTCCTACAATGAGCAGTTCTTC
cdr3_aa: CASASYNEQFF

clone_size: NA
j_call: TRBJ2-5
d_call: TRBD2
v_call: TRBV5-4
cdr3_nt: TGTGCCAGCAGCTTGGAAGGGAGGGGTGAGACCCAGTACTTC
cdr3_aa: CASSLEGRGETQYF

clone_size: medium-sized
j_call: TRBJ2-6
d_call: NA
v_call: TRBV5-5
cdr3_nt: TGTGCCAGCAGCTTGGAAACATCCTCTGGGGCCAACGTCCTGACTTTC
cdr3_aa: CASSLETSSGANVLTF

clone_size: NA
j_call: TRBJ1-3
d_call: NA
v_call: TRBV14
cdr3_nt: TGTGCCAGCAGCCAAGGAGAGACAGGTGTCTGGTTCTCTGGAAACACCATATATTTT
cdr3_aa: CASSQGETGVWFSGNTIYF

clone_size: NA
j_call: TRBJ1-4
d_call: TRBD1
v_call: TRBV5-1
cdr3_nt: TGCGCCAGCAGCACAGGACAGGGAAGCGGAACTAATGAAAAACTGTTTTTT
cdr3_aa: CASSTGQGSGTNEKLFF

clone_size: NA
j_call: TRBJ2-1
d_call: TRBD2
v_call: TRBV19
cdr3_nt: TGTGCCAGTAGCCTAACGGGACTAGAGAACAATGAGCAGTTCTTC
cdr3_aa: CASSLTGLENNEQFF

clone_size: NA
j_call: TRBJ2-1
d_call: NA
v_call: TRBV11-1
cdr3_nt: TGTGCCAGCAGCTTAGAGCTAGCCCACAATGAGCAGTTCTTC
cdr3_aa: CASSLELAHNEQFF

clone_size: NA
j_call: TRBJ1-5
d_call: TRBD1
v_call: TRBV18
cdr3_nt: TGTGCCAGCTCACCGACAGGGGCTGGCCGTGACAATCAGCCCCAGCATTTT
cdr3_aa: CASSPTGAGRDNQPQHF

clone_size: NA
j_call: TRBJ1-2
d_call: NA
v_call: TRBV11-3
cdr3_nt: TGTGCCAGCAGCAAACAGGGTTTGGATGGCTACACCTTC
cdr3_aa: CASSKQGLDGYTF

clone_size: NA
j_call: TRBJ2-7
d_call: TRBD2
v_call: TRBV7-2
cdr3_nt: TGTGCCAGCAGCTTACAGACTAGCGGGAGATACGAGCAGTACTTC
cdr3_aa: CASSLQTSGRYEQYF

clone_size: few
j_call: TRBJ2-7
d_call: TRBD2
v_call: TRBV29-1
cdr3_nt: TGCAGCGTTGAGGGGGCAGGGACTAGCGGGAGGCAAGGGCAGTACTTC
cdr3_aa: CSVEGAGTSGRQGQYF

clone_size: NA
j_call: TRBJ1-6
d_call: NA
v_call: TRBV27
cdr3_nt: TGTGCCAGCAGCCTAGGGGCCCTGAATTCACCCCTCCACTTT
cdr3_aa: CASSLGALNSPLHF

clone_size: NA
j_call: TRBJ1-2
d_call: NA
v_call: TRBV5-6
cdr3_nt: TGTGCCAGCAGCTCCGTCCGTACAGAGTTCGGTGGCTACACCTTC
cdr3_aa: CASSSVRTEFGGYTF

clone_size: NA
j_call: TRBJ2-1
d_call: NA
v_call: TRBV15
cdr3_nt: TGTGCCACCGCCTCGAGGGACAATGAGCAGTTCTTC
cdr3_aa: CATASRDNEQFF

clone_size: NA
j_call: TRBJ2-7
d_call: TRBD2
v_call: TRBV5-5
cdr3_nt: TGTGCCAGCAGCTTAGTACTAGCGGGAGATGGGGAGCAGTACTTC
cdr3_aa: CASSLVLAGDGEQYF

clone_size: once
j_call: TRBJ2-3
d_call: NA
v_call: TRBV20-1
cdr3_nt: TGCAGTGCTAGTGGCTCAACTGCGGGCACAGATACGCAGTATTTT
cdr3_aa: CSASGSTAGTDTQYF

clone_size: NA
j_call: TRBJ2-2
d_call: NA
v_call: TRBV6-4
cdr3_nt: TGTGCCAGCAGGGAAGGTGGGGCGCGGACCGGGGAGCTGTTTTTT
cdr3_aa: CASREGGARTGELFF

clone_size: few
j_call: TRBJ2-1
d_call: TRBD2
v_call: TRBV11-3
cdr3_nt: TGTGCCAGCAGCGAAACTAGCGGGAGGCCCAATGAGCAGTTCTTC
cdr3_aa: CASSETSGRPNEQFF

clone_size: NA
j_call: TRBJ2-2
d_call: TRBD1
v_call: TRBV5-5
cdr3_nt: TGTGCCAGCAGCTTGGGACAGGGGCGGTCGAACACCGGGGAGCTGTTTTTT
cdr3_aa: CASSLGQGRSNTGELFF

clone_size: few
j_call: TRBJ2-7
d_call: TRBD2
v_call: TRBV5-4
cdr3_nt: TGTGCCAGCAGCCTACCTACAACTAGCGGGAGCAGTTACGAGCAGTACTTC
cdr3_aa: CASSLPTTSGSSYEQYF

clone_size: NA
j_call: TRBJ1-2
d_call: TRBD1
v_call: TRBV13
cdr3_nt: TGTGCCAGCAGCTTACAGGGGGCGGTGGACTATGGCTACACCTTC
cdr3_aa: CASSLQGAVDYGYTF

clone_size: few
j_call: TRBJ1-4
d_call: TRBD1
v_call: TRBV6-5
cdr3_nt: TGTGCCAGCAGCGGGACAGTCAATAATGAAAAACTGTTTTTT
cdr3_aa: CASSGTVNNEKLFF

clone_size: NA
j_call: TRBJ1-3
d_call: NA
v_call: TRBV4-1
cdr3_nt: TGCGCCAGCAGCCAAGAAATACGACAGTACGGAAACACCATATATTTT
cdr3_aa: CASSQEIRQYGNTIYF

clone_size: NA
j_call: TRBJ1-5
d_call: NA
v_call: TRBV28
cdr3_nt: TGTGCCAGCAGTTTCAGGGGTTTTTGGAATCAGCCCCAGCATTTT
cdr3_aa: CASSFRGFWNQPQHF

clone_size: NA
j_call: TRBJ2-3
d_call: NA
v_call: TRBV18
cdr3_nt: TGTGCCAGCTCACCAGGCGTCTCTAGGTTTCCAGATACGCAGTATTTT
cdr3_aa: CASSPGVSRFPDTQYF

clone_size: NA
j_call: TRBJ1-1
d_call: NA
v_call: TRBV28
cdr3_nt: TGTGCCAGCAGCCGAAGCGGGACCATAGAAGAGGCTTTCTTT
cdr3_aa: CASSRSGTIEEAFF